The clone carrying this TCR beta chain has more than one count but fewer than ten. What it binds is unknown. The amount of total RNA extracted per sample was at least 5.5 micrograms. Through a sample-barcoded 5' primer and a J-beta primer mix, a second PCR was run for roughly 6 to 12 cycles. TCRdb reprocessed the 5' RACE reads with MiXCR, giving one entry per CDR3 protein. The sample yields hundreds of thousands of distinct CDR3 sequences, roughly 49% seen once. The data originate from a study of blood T cells in healthy people across ages. Study-wide results and limits: Getting older went along with TCR beta diversity per million T cells dropping roughly linearly.

CDR3 length equals 11 residues. V was cut by 7 bases and J by 2 bases, with 7 bases left in between. CDR1 and CDR2 (germline): SQVTM, ANQGSEA. J is TRBJ2-3 and V is TRBV29-1, with D unclear. This sequence was found in a woman in her sixties in good health. Sequenced material: blood. The CDR3 DNA follows: TGCAGCGGATTGACCACAGATACGCAGTATTTT. Protein: CSGLTTDTQYF.